Shown below are 3 T cell receptor beta chains from a single sample sequenced in a study of shared clonotypes between healthy human individuals. Measured with immunoSEQ multiplex PCR; TCRdb has only the in-frame clones, and not every one. The sample holds millions of clones, around nine tenths seen once. Sequencing was done on a sample of naive CD4+ T cells sorted from blood. The subset here: CD45RA+ positively selected. The receptor set was obtained from a man younger than 30 in good health.

A word on this clone: Different DNA sequences within this sample yield the same CDR3. The chain is built from TRBV5-1 and TRBJ2-7, with a weak D call TRBD1 (7 bases). The length of the CDR3 is 14 residues. Germline V lookup: CDR1 SGHRS, CDR2 YFSETQ. Deletions cut 4 bases from V and 0 bases from J, with 11 bases between. This chain's CDR3 is CASSPGDSSYEQYF. For the CDR3, the DNA is TGCGCCAGCAGCCCGGGGGACAGCTCCTACGAGCAGTACTTC.

This clone was observed a single time. The V gene is TRBV6-6, the J gene TRBJ1-1; 8 bases align to TRBD1. With V trimmed by 5 bases and J by 9 bases, 5 bases remained unmatched. Per germline, CDR1 MNHNY and CDR2 SVGAGI (reference sequence). This CDR3 comprises 12 residues. The DNA of the CDR3 is TGTGCCAGCAGTACCCGGGACAGGCAAGCTTTCTTT. Translating it yields CASSTRDRQAFF.

The rearrangement joins TRBV6-1 to TRBJ1-4, with 9 bases aligning to TRBD1. CDR1 and CDR2 from the germline V gene are MNHNS and SASEGT. The length of the CDR3 is 15 residues. The trim removed 5 bases at V and 7 bases at J, leaving 8 bases unmatched. The CDR3 reads CASSIWRTGVEKLFF. CDR3 in DNA: TGTGCCAGCAGTATTTGGCGGACAGGGGTTGAAAAACTGTTTTTT.